This T cell receptor (beta chain) was recorded in a study of radiation and T cells in renal cell carcinoma. Study-wide context: Nephrectomy followed 15 Gy stereotactic body radiation by 4 weeks.

CDR1 MNHNY and CDR2 SVGAGI come from the germline V gene (reference sequence). The CDR3 runs 15 residues. Trimming removed 4 bases from V and 4 bases from J, with 14 bases in between. Time point: blood 2 weeks post-SBRT. Treatment meaning: 15 Gy SBRT to primary tumor, nephrectomy 4 weeks later. Clear cell pathology was present in this patient's renal cell carcinoma. Using immunoSEQ multiplex PCR, the repertoire was profiled, and TCRdb retains in-frame clones only, with some absent. The repertoire includes about 150,000 clones, over 80% of them detected once, and approximately 12% sits in the top ten. The sequences come from blood, collected from a patient whose treatment included radiotherapy and nephrectomy. The sequence came from a woman aged 45-59 years with renal cell carcinoma. This sequence joins TRBV6-6 and TRBJ2-4; D unresolved. The CDR3 nucleotides are TGTGCCAGCAGTTCATCCCGGACGGAGAAAAACATTCAGTACTTC. Translating it yields CASSSSRTEKNIQYF.